This is a list of T cell receptor beta chains from one sample in a study of response to subunit inactivated influenza vaccine. MiXCR, applied by TCRdb to the RT-PCR reads, yields one record per CDR3 protein. Seen here are about 650,000 distinct CDR3 sequences, 13% to 15% observed once, and the top ten hold 7.5% to 9%. The specimen was PBMCs from blood, collected 14 to 15 days before vaccination. The receptors were gathered from a man between 45 and 60 years old who received an inactivated influenza vaccine. Each CDR3 is given with its conserved first and last residue. The D gene is left open where the match is weak. The listing skips clone size in some rows; elsewhere it reads once, few, many or a size class.

>TRBV5-5|TRBJ1-5|.|.
TGTGCCAGCAGTTCGACTCCCGATCAGCCCCAGCATTTT
CASSSTPDQPQHF
>TRBV27|TRBJ1-1|.|.
TGTGCCAGCAGTTTATCCATGGGGAACACTGAAGCTTTCTTT
CASSLSMGNTEAFF
>TRBV2|TRBJ2-2|.|.
TGTGCCAGCCGGACCCCACTAGCAGACACCGGGGAGCTGTTTTTT
CASRTPLADTGELFF
>TRBV9|TRBJ1-1|.|.
TGTGCCAGCAGCGTAGAATTAGGAGGAACAGGGAACACTGAAGCTTTCTTT
CASSVELGGTGNTEAFF
>TRBV12-3/TRBV12-4|TRBJ1-2|TRBD1|.
TGTGCCAGCAGCCGTACAGGGGGCTTTGGCTACACCTTC
CASSRTGGFGYTF
>TRBV10-3|TRBJ2-5|.|.
TGTGCCATCTCGCGGGGGCTGGGAGAGACCCAGTACTTC
CAISRGLGETQYF
>TRBV11-2|TRBJ2-3|.|few
TGTGCCAGCACCCAATCCGGCCCAGATACGCAGTATTTT
CASTQSGPDTQYF
>TRBV28|TRBJ2-6|.|many
TGTGCCAGCAGTTTGGGGGGTCCCCCGGGCTCTGGGGCCAACGTCCTGACTTTC
CASSLGGPPGSGANVLTF
>TRBV28|TRBJ2-1|.|.
TGTGCCAGCAGTTTGCTAGCGCTCAATTACAATGAGCAGTTCTTC
CASSLLALNYNEQFF
>TRBV24-1|TRBJ2-1|TRBD2|.
TGTGCCACCAGCGCACCCGGGGGTGGTGGAGGCGGGAGTCGGCATGAGCAGTTCTTC
CATSAPGGGGGGSRHEQFF
>TRBV6-5|TRBJ2-2|TRBD2|many
TGTGCCAGCAGTTCCGGGGGACTAGCGGGTCACACCGGGGAGCTGTTTTTT
CASSSGGLAGHTGELFF
>TRBV25-1|TRBJ2-3|.|.
TGTGCCAGCAGCACCCCCGCGGTAGATACGCAGTATTTT
CASSTPAVDTQYF
>TRBV20-1|TRBJ1-5|.|.
TGCAGTGCGACGGGAGAGCCTCGGCATCAGCCCCAGCATTTT
CSATGEPRHQPQHF
>TRBV20-1|TRBJ1-6|TRBD1|few
TGCAGTGCAGAGAAGGACAGGGCAAATTCACCCCTCCACTTT
CSAEKDRANSPLHF
>TRBV7-2|TRBJ2-5|TRBD2|few
TGTGCCAGCAGCTTAGGTGGACTAGCGTACCAAGAGACCCAGTACTTC
CASSLGGLAYQETQYF
>TRBV20-1|TRBJ1-5|.|few
TGCAGTGCTGGGGACACCCTTCGGCATCAGCCCCAGCATTTT
CSAGDTLRHQPQHF
>TRBV24-1|TRBJ2-3|TRBD1|few
TGTGCCACCAGTGATCGGACAGGGAGCACAGATACGCAGTATTTT
CATSDRTGSTDTQYF